A selection of T cell receptor beta chains follows, all from one sample in a study of T cells after yellow fever vaccination. One entry per CDR3 protein results from TCRdb running MiXCR on the 5' RACE reads. This sample yields roughly 11,000 distinct CDR3 sequences, of which 5.8% are seen a single time; 0.93% belongs to the top ten. Sequenced here: PBMCs, either bulk or a sorted T-cell subset (CD4+, CD8+, memory, or dextramer-sorted; not recorded which), sampled on the day of the yellow fever booster vaccination. The origin of the receptors is a man aged 30-40 years who received the YFV17D yellow fever vaccine. Each CDR3 is given with its conserved first and last residue. Each record gives: D gene, V gene, clone size, J gene, CDR3 protein, CDR3 DNA. D genes are given only for firm matches. The listing skips clone size in some rows; elsewhere it reads once, few, many or a size class.

>TRBD2|TRBV6-5|many|TRBJ2-3
CASSYGAGGGDTQYF
TGTGCCAGCAGTTACGGGGCGGGAGGGGGGGATACGCAGTATTTT
>.|TRBV29-1|medium-sized|TRBJ2-1
CSVEEWLLGNEQFF
TGCAGCGTTGAAGAATGGTTGTTGGGAAATGAGCAGTTCTTC
>.|TRBV10-3|medium-sized|TRBJ2-6
CAISVERADGANVLTF
TGTGCCATCAGTGTGGAACGTGCGGACGGGGCCAACGTCCTGACTTTC
>.|TRBV4-3|many|TRBJ2-5
CASSPNGGKETQYF
TGCGCCAGCAGCCCCAATGGGGGGAAGGAGACCCAGTACTTC
>TRBD2|TRBV12-3/TRBV12-4|medium-sized|TRBJ2-7
CASSFLAGSYEQYF
TGTGCCAGCAGTTTCTTAGCGGGATCCTACGAGCAGTACTTC
>.|TRBV12-3/TRBV12-4|many|TRBJ1-5
CASSLALGQPQHF
TGTGCCAGCAGTTTAGCGCTAGGTCAGCCCCAGCATTTT
>TRBD2|TRBV5-1|medium-sized|TRBJ2-1
CASSGGLAKYNEQFF
TGCGCCAGCAGCGGCGGACTAGCTAAATACAATGAGCAGTTCTTC
>TRBD2|TRBV4-3|many|TRBJ2-1
CASSQDYGGGRAQFF
TGCGCCAGCAGCCAAGATTATGGCGGGGGACGGGCGCAGTTCTTC
>TRBD1|TRBV3-1|many|TRBJ1-1
CASSNSGQGRTFF
TGTGCCAGCAGCAATTCAGGACAGGGTAGGACTTTCTTT
>.|TRBV5-1|medium-sized|TRBJ2-2
CASSLGRLGELFF
TGCGCCAGCAGCTTGGGCAGGCTCGGGGAGCTGTTTTTT
>TRBD2|TRBV5-4|medium-sized|TRBJ2-3
CASSGTSGSTDTQYF
TGTGCCAGCAGCGGGACTAGCGGGAGCACAGATACGCAGTATTTT
>TRBD2|TRBV7-3|many|TRBJ2-1
CASSPGTSGKSSYNEQFF
TGTGCCAGCAGCCCAGGGACTAGCGGAAAAAGCTCCTACAATGAGCAGTTCTTC
>.|TRBV7-6|many|TRBJ1-1
CASSQDLNTEAFF
TGTGCCAGCAGCCAAGACCTGAACACTGAAGCTTTCTTT
>TRBD2|TRBV7-6|many|TRBJ2-7
CASSSGSSAVEQYF
TGTGCCAGCAGCAGCGGGAGCTCGGCAGTCGAGCAGTACTTC
>.|TRBV20-1|medium-sized|TRBJ2-3
CSAPTGDHTDTQYF
TGCAGCGCACCAACCGGGGACCACACAGATACGCAGTATTTT
>.|TRBV15|many|TRBJ2-7
CATSKASGYEQYF
TGTGCCACCAGCAAGGCTAGTGGCTACGAGCAGTACTTC
>.|TRBV12-3/TRBV12-4|few|TRBJ2-5
CACSFSGPTFKPQETQYF
TGTGCCTGCAGTTTTTCGGGACCGACCTTTAAGCCTCAAGAGACCCAGTACTTC
>.|TRBV10-3|many|TRBJ2-3
CAPERAGRSTDTQYF
TGTGCTCCCGAAAGGGCAGGTAGAAGCACAGATACGCAGTATTTT
>TRBD2|TRBV20-1|many|TRBJ2-3
CCARGTSGRISTDTQYF
TGCTGTGCTAGAGGAACTAGCGGGAGGATAAGCACAGATACGCAGTATTTT
>.|TRBV30|many|TRBJ2-1
CAWRTAYNEQFF
TGTGCCTGGAGGACGGCCTACAATGAGCAGTTCTTC
>.|TRBV3-1|many|TRBJ2-5
CASSQVGEGADSGETQYF
TGTGCCAGCAGCCAAGTAGGGGAAGGGGCCGACTCGGGAGAGACCCAGTACTTC
>.|TRBV27|many|TRBJ2-1
CASRFPGDYNEQFF
TGTGCCAGTCGTTTCCCGGGGGATTACAATGAGCAGTTCTTC
>.|TRBV10-3|medium-sized|TRBJ2-3
CATRERSDTQYF
TGTGCCACCCGGGAGCGGTCAGATACGCAGTATTTT
>TRBD1|TRBV18|many|TRBJ1-2
CASSETGTARNYGYTF
TGTGCCAGCTCAGAAACCGGGACAGCCCGTAACTATGGCTACACCTTC
>.|TRBV7-2|many|TRBJ2-1
CASSLALASSYNEQFF
TGTGCCAGCAGCTTAGCTCTGGCGAGCTCCTACAATGAGCAGTTCTTC
>TRBD1|TRBV25-1|many|TRBJ2-3
CASSDVGTGTDTQYF
TGTGCCAGCAGTGACGTCGGGACAGGGACAGATACGCAGTATTTT
>TRBD2|TRBV5-1|many|TRBJ2-1
CASRASGSYNEQFF
TGCGCCAGCAGAGCGAGCGGGAGTTACAATGAGCAGTTCTTC
>.|TRBV5-1|medium-sized|TRBJ1-4
CASSLRLDEKLFF
TGCGCCAGCAGCTTGAGGCTTGATGAAAAACTGTTTTTT
>.|TRBV30|medium-sized|TRBJ2-5
CAWSVRRLGTQYF
TGTGCCTGGAGTGTACGTCGCTTGGGGACCCAGTACTTC
>.|TRBV25-1|medium-sized|TRBJ2-2
CASTRQGTNTGELFF
TGTGCCAGCACACGTCAGGGAACGAACACCGGGGAGCTGTTTTTT
>.|TRBV28|many|TRBJ1-2
CASSRDRGYTF
TGTGCCAGCAGTAGAGACAGGGGCTACACCTTC
>TRBD1|TRBV12-3/TRBV12-4|medium-sized|TRBJ1-5
CASKAGTVVGQPQHF
TGTGCCAGCAAGGCCGGGACAGTGGTGGGTCAGCCCCAGCATTTT
>TRBD1|TRBV24-1|many|TRBJ1-5
CATSATDRGQHNQPQHF
TGTGCCACCAGTGCAACGGACAGGGGGCAACACAATCAGCCCCAGCATTTT
>TRBD1|TRBV4-3|many|TRBJ1-1
CASSQVVRGGEAFF
TGCGCCAGCAGCCAAGTTGTCAGGGGGGGGGAAGCTTTCTTT
>.|TRBV20-1|medium-sized|TRBJ1-2
CSAILEGAFGGYTF
TGCAGTGCTATACTTGAAGGGGCGTTCGGGGGCTACACCTTC
>TRBD1|TRBV29-1|many|TRBJ1-2
CSGTRQGDGYTF
TGCAGCGGGACTCGACAGGGCGATGGCTACACCTTC
>.|TRBV7-2|many|TRBJ1-5
CASSFGSNNQPQHF
TGTGCCAGCAGCTTCGGTTCAAACAATCAGCCCCAGCATTTT
>TRBD2|TRBV6-2/TRBV6-3|many|TRBJ2-7
CASRGLAGKGGDEQYF
TGTGCCAGCAGAGGACTAGCGGGAAAGGGGGGCGACGAGCAGTACTTC
>.|TRBV4-3|many|TRBJ1-2
CASSQDERPSFGGYTF
TGCGCCAGCAGCCAAGATGAGAGGCCTTCGTTTGGTGGCTACACCTTC
>TRBD2|TRBV20-1|many|TRBJ2-3
CSAISAGERDTQYF
TGCAGTGCTATTTCCGCGGGAGAGCGAGATACGCAGTATTTT
>TRBD1|TRBV3-1|many|TRBJ2-5
CASSQALGQGQETQYF
TGTGCCAGCAGCCAAGCGCTAGGACAGGGGCAAGAGACCCAGTACTTC
>.|TRBV6-5|many|TRBJ1-2
CASSYTPTERLGYTF
TGTGCCAGCAGTTACACCCCGACAGAAAGGCTCGGCTACACCTTC
>.|TRBV27|medium-sized|TRBJ1-6
CASSNRGTHSPLHF
TGTGCCAGCAGTAACCGGGGAACCCATTCACCCCTCCACTTT
>.|TRBV12-3/TRBV12-4|medium-sized|TRBJ2-2
CASSYWGSGELFF
TGTGCCAGCAGTTACTGGGGATCCGGGGAGCTGTTTTTT
>.|TRBV29-1|medium-sized|TRBJ2-3
CSVSGTDTQYF
TGCAGCGTTTCGGGGACAGATACGCAGTATTTT
>.|TRBV20-1|many|TRBJ2-7
CSAARGQRTGEQYF
TGCAGTGCTGCCCGCGGACAGCGCACTGGAGAGCAGTACTTC
>.|TRBV5-5|many|TRBJ1-4
CASSDTGYTNEKLFF
TGTGCCAGCAGCGACACAGGGTATACTAATGAAAAACTGTTTTTT
>TRBD2|TRBV9|many|TRBJ2-7
CASSRTSGSGYEQYF
TGTGCCAGCAGTCGAACTAGCGGGAGTGGCTACGAGCAGTACTTC
>.|TRBV3-1|many|TRBJ2-3
CASSPGGVMTDTQYF
TGTGCCAGCAGCCCAGGTGGCGTCATGACAGATACGCAGTATTTT
>TRBD2|TRBV7-3|many|TRBJ2-1
CASSLTPSGRNEQFF
TGTGCCAGCAGCTTAACGCCTAGCGGGAGGAATGAGCAGTTCTTC
>.|TRBV7-2|.|TRBJ1-1
CASSFHGANTEAFF
TGTGCCAGCAGCTTTCATGGGGCAAACACTGAAGCTTTCTTT
>.|TRBV4-2|medium-sized|TRBJ1-4
CASSQESDPSEKLFF
TGTGCCAGCAGCCAAGAGAGTGACCCCTCCGAAAAACTGTTTTTT
>TRBD2|TRBV20-1|many|TRBJ2-1
CSAISGSRNEQFF
TGCAGTGCTATCAGCGGGAGCCGCAATGAGCAGTTCTTC
>TRBD1|TRBV4-3|many|TRBJ2-6
CASSQEPTGSFSGANVLTF
TGCGCCAGCAGCCAGGAACCGACAGGGAGCTTCTCTGGGGCCAACGTCCTGACTTTC
>TRBD2|TRBV20-1|many|TRBJ2-1
CSAARLLAGGNNEQFF
TGCAGTGCTGCGCGCCTACTAGCGGGAGGTAACAATGAGCAGTTCTTC
>.|TRBV3-1|many|TRBJ1-6
CASSPRGGGDNSPLHF
TGTGCCAGCAGCCCCCGGGGGGGCGGGGATAATTCACCCCTCCACTTT
>.|TRBV27|medium-sized|TRBJ2-1
CASSFVKPSNEQFF
TGTGCCAGCAGTTTTGTAAAACCAAGCAATGAGCAGTTCTTC
>TRBD1|TRBV18|.|TRBJ1-1
CASSPEPPGQTEAFF
TGTGCCAGCTCACCAGAGCCTCCGGGACAGACTGAAGCTTTCTTT
>.|TRBV12-3/TRBV12-4|many|TRBJ1-4
CASSLGQGWEKLFF
TGTGCCAGCAGTTTAGGGCAGGGCTGGGAAAAACTGTTTTTT
>TRBD2|TRBV6-1|many|TRBJ2-7
CASSPRGGAAYEQYF
TGTGCCAGCAGTCCCCGGGGAGGGGCGGCCTACGAGCAGTACTTC